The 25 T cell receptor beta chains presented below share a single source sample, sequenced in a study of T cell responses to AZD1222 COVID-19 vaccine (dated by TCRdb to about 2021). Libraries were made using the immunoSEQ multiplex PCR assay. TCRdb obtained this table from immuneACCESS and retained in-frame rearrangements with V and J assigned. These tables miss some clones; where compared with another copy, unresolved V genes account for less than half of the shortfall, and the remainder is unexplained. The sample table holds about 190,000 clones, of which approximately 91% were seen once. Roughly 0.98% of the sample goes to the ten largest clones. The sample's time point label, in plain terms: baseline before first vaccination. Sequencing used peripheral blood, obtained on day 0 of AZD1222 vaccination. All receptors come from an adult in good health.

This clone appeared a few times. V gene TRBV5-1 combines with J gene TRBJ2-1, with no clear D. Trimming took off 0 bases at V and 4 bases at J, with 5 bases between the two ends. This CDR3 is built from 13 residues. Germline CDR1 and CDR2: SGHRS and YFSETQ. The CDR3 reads CASSLDSYNEQFF. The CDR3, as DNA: TGCGCCAGCAGCTTGGACTCTTACAATGAGCAGTTCTTC.

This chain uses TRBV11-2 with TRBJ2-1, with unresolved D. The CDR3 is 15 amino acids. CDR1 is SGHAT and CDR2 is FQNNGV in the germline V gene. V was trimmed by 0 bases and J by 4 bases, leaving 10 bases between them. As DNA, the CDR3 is TGTGCCAGCAGCTTAGATTTGGGTTCATACAATGAGCAGTTCTTC. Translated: CASSLDLGSYNEQFF.

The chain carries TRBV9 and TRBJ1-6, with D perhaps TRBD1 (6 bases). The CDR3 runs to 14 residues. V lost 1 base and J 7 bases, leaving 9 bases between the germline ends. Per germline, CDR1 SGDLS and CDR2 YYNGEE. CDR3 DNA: TGTGCCAGCAGCGTAACCGGGGGCAATTCACCCCTCCACTTT. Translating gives CASSVTGGNSPLHF.

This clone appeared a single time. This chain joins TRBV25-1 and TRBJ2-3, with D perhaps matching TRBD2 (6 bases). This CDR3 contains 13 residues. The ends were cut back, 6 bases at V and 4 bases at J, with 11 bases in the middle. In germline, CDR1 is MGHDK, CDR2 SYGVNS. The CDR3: CASREGGPDTQYF. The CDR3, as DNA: TGTGCCAGCAGGGAGGGTGGCCCAGATACGCAGTATTTT.

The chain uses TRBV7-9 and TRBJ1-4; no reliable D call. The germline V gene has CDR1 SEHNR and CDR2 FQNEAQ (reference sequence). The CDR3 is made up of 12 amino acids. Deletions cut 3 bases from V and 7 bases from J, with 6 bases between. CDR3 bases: TGTGCCAGCAGCTTCAGGACTGAAAAACTGTTTTTT. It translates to CASSFRTEKLFF.

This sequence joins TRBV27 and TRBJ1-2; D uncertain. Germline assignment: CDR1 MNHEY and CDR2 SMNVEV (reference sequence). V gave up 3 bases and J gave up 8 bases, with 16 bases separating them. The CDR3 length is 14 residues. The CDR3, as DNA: TGTGCCAGCAGTTTGGCCGGCCCTGGGGAGGGCTACACCTTC. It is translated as CASSLAGPGEGYTF.

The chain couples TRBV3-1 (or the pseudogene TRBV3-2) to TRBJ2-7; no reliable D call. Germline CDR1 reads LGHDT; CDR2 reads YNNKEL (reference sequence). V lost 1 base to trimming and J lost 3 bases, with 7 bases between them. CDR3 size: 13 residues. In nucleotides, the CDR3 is TGTGCCAGCAGCCAAGGTACCGGCTACGAGCAGTACTTC. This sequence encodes CASSQGTGYEQYF.

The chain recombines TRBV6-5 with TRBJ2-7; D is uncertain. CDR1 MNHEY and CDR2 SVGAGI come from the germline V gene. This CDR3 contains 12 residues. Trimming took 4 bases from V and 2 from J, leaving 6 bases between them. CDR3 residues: CASSSTTYEQYF. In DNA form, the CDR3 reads TGTGCCAGCAGTTCAACAACCTACGAGCAGTACTTC.

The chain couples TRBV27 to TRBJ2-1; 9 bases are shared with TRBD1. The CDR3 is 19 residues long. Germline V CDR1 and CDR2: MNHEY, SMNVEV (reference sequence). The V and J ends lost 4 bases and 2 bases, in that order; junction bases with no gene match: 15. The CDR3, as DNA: TGTGCCAGCAGTTCATACAGGGGGCGCCCGAGCGGGGCCTACAATGAGCAGTTCTTC. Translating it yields CASSSYRGRPSGAYNEQFF.

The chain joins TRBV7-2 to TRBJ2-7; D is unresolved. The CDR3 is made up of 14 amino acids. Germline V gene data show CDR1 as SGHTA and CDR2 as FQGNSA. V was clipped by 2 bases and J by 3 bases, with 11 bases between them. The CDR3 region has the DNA TGTGCCAGCAGCTTACGCCAGGCCGACTACGAGCAGTACTTC. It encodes CASSLRQADYEQYF.

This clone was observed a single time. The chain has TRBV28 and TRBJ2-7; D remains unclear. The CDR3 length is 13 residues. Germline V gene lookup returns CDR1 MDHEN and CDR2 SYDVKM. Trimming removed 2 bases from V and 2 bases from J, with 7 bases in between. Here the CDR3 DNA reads TGTGCCAGCAGTTTAAACAGTCCCTACGAGCAGTACTTC. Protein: CASSLNSPYEQYF. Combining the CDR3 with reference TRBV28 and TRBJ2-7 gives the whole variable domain DVKVTQSSRYLVKRTGEKVFLECVQDMDHENMFWYRQDPGLGLRLIYFSYDVKMKEKGDIPEGYSVSREKKERFSLILESASTNQTSMYLCASSLNSPYEQYFGPGTRLTVT.

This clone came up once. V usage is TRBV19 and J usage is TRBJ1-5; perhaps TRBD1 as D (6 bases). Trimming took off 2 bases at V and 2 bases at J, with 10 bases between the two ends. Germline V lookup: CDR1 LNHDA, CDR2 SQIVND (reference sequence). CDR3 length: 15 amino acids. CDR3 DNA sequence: TGTGCCAGTAGTATAAGGGGGAATGGCAATCAGCCCCAGCATTTT. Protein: CASSIRGNGNQPQHF. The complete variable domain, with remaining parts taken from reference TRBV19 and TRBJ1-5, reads DGGITQSPKYLFRKEGQNVTLSCEQNLNHDAMYWYRQDPGQGLRLIYYSQIVNDFQKGDIAEGYSVSREKKESFPLTVTSAQKNPTAFYLCASSIRGNGNQPQHFGDGTRLSIL.

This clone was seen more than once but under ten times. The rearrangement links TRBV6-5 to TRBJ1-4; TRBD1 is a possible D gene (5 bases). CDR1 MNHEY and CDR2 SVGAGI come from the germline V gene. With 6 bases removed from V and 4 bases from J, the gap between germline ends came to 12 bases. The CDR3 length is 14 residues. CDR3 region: CASSPQGLNEKLFF. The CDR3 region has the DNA TGTGCCAGCAGCCCGCAGGGCCTTAATGAAAAACTGTTTTTT.

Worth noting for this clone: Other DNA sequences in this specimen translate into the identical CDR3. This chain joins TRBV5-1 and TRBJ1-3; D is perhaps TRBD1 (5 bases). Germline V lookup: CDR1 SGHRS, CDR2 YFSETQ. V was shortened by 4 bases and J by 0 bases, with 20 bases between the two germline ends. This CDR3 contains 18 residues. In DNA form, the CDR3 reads TGCGCCAGCAGCCTGGAGATCGCAAGGGGAAGCTCTGGAAACACCATATATTTT. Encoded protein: CASSLEIARGSSGNTIYF.

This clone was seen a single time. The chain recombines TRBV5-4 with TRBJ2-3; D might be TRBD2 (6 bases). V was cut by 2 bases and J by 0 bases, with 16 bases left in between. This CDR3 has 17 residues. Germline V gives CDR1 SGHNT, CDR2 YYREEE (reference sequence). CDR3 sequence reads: CASSFPTIGTSTDTQYF. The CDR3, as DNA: TGTGCCAGCAGCTTCCCCACGATAGGGACTAGCACAGATACGCAGTATTTT.

The CDR3 DNA is TGTGCCAGCAGTTTAGGTTCCAGTCCGTACCAAGAGACCCAGTACTTC. Translating gives CASSLGSSPYQETQYF. The chain couples TRBV28 to TRBJ2-5; no firm D call. The germline V gene encodes CDR1 MDHEN and CDR2 SYDVKM. The CDR3 consists of 16 residues. The V gene lost 2 bases and the J gene lost 0 bases, with 13 bases spanning the gap.

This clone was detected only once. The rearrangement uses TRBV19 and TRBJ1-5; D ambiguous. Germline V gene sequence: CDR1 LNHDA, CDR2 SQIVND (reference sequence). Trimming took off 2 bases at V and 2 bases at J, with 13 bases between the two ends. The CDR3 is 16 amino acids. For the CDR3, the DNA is TGTGCCAGTAGTATACGTAAATTTAGGGGCAATCAGCCCCAGCATTTT. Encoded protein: CASSIRKFRGNQPQHF.

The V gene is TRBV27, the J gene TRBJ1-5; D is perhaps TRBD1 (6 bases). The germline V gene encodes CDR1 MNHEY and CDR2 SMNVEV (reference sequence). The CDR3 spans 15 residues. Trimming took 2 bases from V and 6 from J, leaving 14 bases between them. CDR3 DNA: TGTGCCAGCAGTTTAGGCCTGGGGGGCGGTCAGCCCCAGCATTTT. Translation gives CASSLGLGGGQPQHF.

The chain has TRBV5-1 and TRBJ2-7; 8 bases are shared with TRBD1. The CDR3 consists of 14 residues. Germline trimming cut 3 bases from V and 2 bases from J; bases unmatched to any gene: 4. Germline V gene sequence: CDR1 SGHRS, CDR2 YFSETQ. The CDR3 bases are TGCGCCAGCAGCTACAGGACAGGGACCTACGAGCAGTACTTC. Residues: CASSYRTGTYEQYF.

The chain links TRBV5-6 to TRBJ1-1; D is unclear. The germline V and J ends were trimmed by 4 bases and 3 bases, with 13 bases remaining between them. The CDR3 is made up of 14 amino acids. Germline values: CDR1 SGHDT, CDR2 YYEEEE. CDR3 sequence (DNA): TGTGCCAGCAGCCCACAGTTGAGGGACACTGAAGCTTTCTTT. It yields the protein CASSPQLRDTEAFF.

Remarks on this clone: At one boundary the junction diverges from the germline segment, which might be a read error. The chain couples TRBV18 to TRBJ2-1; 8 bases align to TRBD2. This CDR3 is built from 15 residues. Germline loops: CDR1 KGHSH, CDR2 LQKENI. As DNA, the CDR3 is TGTGCCAGCTCACCACTAGCGGGGACCTATAATGAGCAGTTCTTC. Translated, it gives CASSPLAGTYNEQFF. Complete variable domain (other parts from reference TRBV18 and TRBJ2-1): NAGVMQNPRHLVRRRGQEARLRCSPMKGHSHVYWYRQLPEEGLKFMVYLQKENIIDESGMPKERFSAEFPKEGPSILRIQQVVRGDSAAYFCASSPLAGTYNEQFFGPGTRLTVL.

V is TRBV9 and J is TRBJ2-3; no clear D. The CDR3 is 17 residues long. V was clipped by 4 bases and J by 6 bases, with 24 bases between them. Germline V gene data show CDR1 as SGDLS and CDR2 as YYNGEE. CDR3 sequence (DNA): TGTGCCAGCAGCCCACAAGTCCGCCCGCGAGTATCCGATACGCAGTATTTT. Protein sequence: CASSPQVRPRVSDTQYF.

The CDR3, as DNA: TGTGCTAGTGGTTTGGGGAGGAACACTGAAGCTTTCTTT. Translating gives CASGLGRNTEAFF. The V call is TRBV12-5, the J call TRBJ1-1; no firm D call. Deletions cut 1 base from V and 1 base from J, with 4 bases between. Germline CDR1 reads LGHNT; CDR2 reads FRNRAP. The CDR3 has 13 residues.

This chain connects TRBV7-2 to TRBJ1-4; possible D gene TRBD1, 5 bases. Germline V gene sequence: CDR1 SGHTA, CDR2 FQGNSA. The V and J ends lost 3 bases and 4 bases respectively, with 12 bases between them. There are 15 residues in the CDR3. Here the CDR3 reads CASSFDPQVNEKLFF. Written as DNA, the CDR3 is TGTGCCAGCAGCTTCGATCCACAGGTTAATGAAAAACTGTTTTTT.

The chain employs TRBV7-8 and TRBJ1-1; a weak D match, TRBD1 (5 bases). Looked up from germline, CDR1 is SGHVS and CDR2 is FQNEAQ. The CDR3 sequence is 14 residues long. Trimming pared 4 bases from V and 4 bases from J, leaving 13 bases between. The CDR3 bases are TGTGCCAGCAGCTCATACGACGGGGGCACTGAAGCTTTCTTT. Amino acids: CASSSYDGGTEAFF.